The sequence of this T cell receptor beta chain was determined in a study of cytomegalovirus exposure and HLA in healthy donors. The overall study: T cells numbering around 190 million yielded 117 million unique TCR beta sequences in an earlier analysis.

To note about this clone: No antigen is known for it. The identical CDR3 is also encoded by other nucleotide sequences in the sample.

The CDR3 has 17 amino acids. The ends lost 1 base at V and 1 base at J; junction bases unmatched: 8. Germline CDR1 is SGHRS and CDR2 is YFSETQ. Primers for the PCR totalled 60 Vbeta and 13 Jbeta. Here immunoSEQ multiplex PCR was the method, and the copy in TCRdb shows in-frame clones only, minus some. The data hold some 150,000 clones, with more than 65% observed a single time. Study results and caveats: Fewer N-insertions than the roughly 650-donor mean were reportedly shown by an Asian-associated ancestry cluster in a later analysis.

This clonotype originated in a woman aged 30 to 39 in good health and CMV-seronegative. The sequenced sample was PBMCs. The chain employs TRBV5-1 and TRBJ2-3; 8 nucleotides match TRBD2. The CDR3 reads CASSLSSSGGRTDTQYF. CDR3 nucleotide sequence: TGCGCCAGCAGCTTGTCGTCCAGCGGGGGTCGCACAGATACGCAGTATTTT.